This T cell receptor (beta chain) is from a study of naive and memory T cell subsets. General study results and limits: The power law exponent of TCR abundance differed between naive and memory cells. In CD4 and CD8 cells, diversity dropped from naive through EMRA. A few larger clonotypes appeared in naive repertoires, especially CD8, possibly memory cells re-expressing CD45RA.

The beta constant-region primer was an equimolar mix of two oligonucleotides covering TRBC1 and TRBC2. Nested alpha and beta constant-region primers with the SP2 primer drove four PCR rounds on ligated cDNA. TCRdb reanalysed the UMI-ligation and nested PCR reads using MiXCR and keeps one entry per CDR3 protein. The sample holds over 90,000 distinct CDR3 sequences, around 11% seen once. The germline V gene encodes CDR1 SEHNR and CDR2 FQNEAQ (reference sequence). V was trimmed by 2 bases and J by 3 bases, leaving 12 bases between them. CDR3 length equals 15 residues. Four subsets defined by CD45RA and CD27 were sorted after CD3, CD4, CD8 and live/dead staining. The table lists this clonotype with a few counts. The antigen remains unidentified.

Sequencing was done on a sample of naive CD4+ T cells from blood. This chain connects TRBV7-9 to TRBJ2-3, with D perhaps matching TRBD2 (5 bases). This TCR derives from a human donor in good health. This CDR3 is CASSLSGAVTDTQYF. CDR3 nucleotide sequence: TGTGCCAGCAGCTTAAGCGGAGCCGTGACAGATACGCAGTATTTT.